This TCR beta chain derives from a study of CD8 T cells in ankylosing spondylitis. TCRdb re-analysed the 5' RACE reads in MiXCR, keeping a single row per CDR3 protein. The sample records 350,000 or so distinct CDR3 sequences, 14% to 15% being singletons. V lost 3 bases to trimming and J lost 6 bases, with 9 bases between them. Per the germline V gene, CDR1 is LGHDT and CDR2 is YNNKEL (reference sequence). The CDR3 spans 12 residues. What was sequenced was blood, either unsorted or a sorted T cell fraction (not recorded which). The chain employs TRBV3-1 and TRBJ2-7, with unresolved D. The sequence was obtained from a male donor with ankylosing spondylitis or in good health (not recorded which). The CDR3 coding sequence is TGTGCCAGCAGCCAGACACGGGCCGAGCAGTACTTC. It specifies CASSQTRAEQYF.